The clone carrying this T cell receptor (beta chain) was found a few times. The use of a sample-barcoded 5' primer and a J-beta primer mix characterized a second PCR of roughly 6 to 11 cycles. Each CDR3 protein gets one entry after TCRdb re-called the 5' RACE reads with MiXCR. The sample has 600,000 to 850,000 distinct CDR3 sequences; roughly 25% are singletons. Donation came from healthy Caucasian individuals in Russia who were aged roughly 6 to 95. The data derive from a study of blood T cells in healthy people across ages. The V end lost 5 bases, the J end lost 4 bases, and 20 bases lay between the germline ends. This CDR3 has 16 residues. Per the germline V gene, CDR1 is SEHNR and CDR2 is FQNEAQ (reference sequence). This sample was also put to use in a study of T cells of mothers and their children. From that second work: The donor cohort consisted of a few healthy Caucasian mothers and their six children. Overlap ran slightly, non-significantly higher for related than unrelated mother-child pairs.

The chain is built from TRBV7-9 and TRBJ1-1; tentatively, D is TRBD1 (6 bases). The sequence was collected from a boy aged 5 to 17 in good health. The sequenced material came from blood. This CDR3 reads CASSPGGAASGTEAFF. DNA for the CDR3: TGTGCCAGCAGCCCCGGGGGGGCGGCTTCGGGCACTGAAGCTTTCTTT.